The T cell receptor beta chain under discussion was sequenced for a study of T cell responses to AZD1222 COVID-19 vaccine. Profiling relied on immunoSEQ multiplex PCR, and the TCRdb table lists in-frame clones only, not all of them. The sample records approximately 220,000 clones, about 93% being singletons. As regards this clone: Its target is not known.

This CDR3 is 16 amino acids long. CDR1 SGHNT and CDR2 YYREEE come from the germline V gene (reference sequence). Unmatched junction bases numbered 6, after V lost 0 bases and J lost 4 bases. Study outcomes and limitations: Clonal diversity was possibly underestimated, and white British individuals and females predominated among donors. The span of vaccine-associated CD4 TCRs extended across spike, with dominance at 160-218 and 743-854. An increase in Spike-specific TCR breadth and depth was observed after two AZD1222 doses.

The chain combines TRBV5-4 with TRBJ1-2, with TRBD1 matching over 10 bases. Source: peripheral blood, taken on day 0 of MenACWY control vaccination. The sequence came from an adult in good health. The CDR3 loop reads CASSLGQGAGSYGYTF. CDR3 DNA sequence: TGTGCCAGCAGCTTGGGACAGGGGGCCGGGAGCTATGGCTACACCTTC.